One sample yielded the 17 T cell receptor beta chains listed below, sequenced in a study of graft-versus-host responses after intestinal transplantation. Clones were read by immunoSEQ multiplex PCR, and TCRdb kept only the in-frame ones, dropping some. The table has about 36,000 clones, approximately 94% seen once. The antigens for these receptors are not known. Sequences were derived from unstimulated CD4+ T cells sorted from spleen or lymph node cells, sampled before transplant. The receptors come from a human donor who was the organ donor for an intestinal transplant.

This clone has just one count. This chain joins TRBV7-2 and TRBJ1-3, with D unclear. Trimming shortened V by 5 bases and J by 0 bases, and 8 bases separated the two germline ends. From germline, CDR1 is SGHTA and CDR2 FQGNSA. This CDR3 spans 14 amino acids. CDR3 protein: CASSPTSSGNTIYF. The CDR3 DNA reads TGTGCCAGCAGCCCTACTTCCTCTGGAAACACCATATATTTT.

This clone was found once. CDR3 sequence: CASNPDRGRGNTIYF. The CDR3 DNA reads as TGTGCCAGTAACCCGGACAGGGGAAGGGGAAACACCATATATTTT. The V gene is TRBV19, the J gene TRBJ1-3; 9 positions match TRBD1. Trimming removed 7 bases from V and 4 bases from J; junction bases left unmatched: 8. Germline V gives CDR1 LNHDA, CDR2 SQIVND (reference sequence). The CDR3 runs to 15 residues.

The CDR3 DNA reads TGCGCCAGCAGCTCGGGGGTAGCTTTAGGCAATGAGCAGTTCTTC. It translates to CASSSGVALGNEQFF. V and J are TRBV5-1 and TRBJ2-1, with D perhaps TRBD2 (6 bases). Between the trimmed V and J ends, which lost 3 bases and 6 bases, there was a span of 16 bases. Germline V gives CDR1 SGHRS, CDR2 YFSETQ. The CDR3 covers 15 residues.

The rearrangement uses TRBV5-7 and TRBJ1-4, with unresolved D. TRBV5-7 is assigned to the ORF class and has an uncertain function. The CDR3 contains 18 residues. Trimming shortened V by 0 bases and J by 7 bases, and 22 bases separated the two germline ends. As DNA, the CDR3 is TGTGCCAGCAGCTTGGGGGCAGCCTGGCGGAAACGGGGTGAAAAACTGTTTTTT. It yields the protein CASSLGAAWRKRGEKLFF.

The chain recombines TRBV7-2 with TRBJ2-7, with D perhaps TRBD1 (5 bases). The length of the CDR3 is 13 residues. Germline V gene data show CDR1 as SGHTA and CDR2 as FQGNSA. Trimming stripped 2 bases from V and 3 bases from J, with 8 bases between. CDR3 loop: CASSLYQGYEQYF. In DNA, the CDR3 is TGTGCCAGCAGCTTATACCAGGGCTACGAGCAGTACTTC.

The genes are TRBV5-4 and TRBJ2-7; the match to TRBD1 covers 8 bases. In germline, CDR1 is SGHNT, CDR2 YYREEE (reference sequence). V lost 0 bases, J lost 4 bases, and 6 bases stayed unmatched. This CDR3 is built from 15 residues. The CDR3 coding sequence is TGTGCCAGCAGCTTGGCGTCAGGGGGCAGGTACGAGCAGTACTTC. Protein product: CASSLASGGRYEQYF.

This clone was detected only once. The chain joins TRBV7-9 to TRBJ2-1; D ambiguous. The CDR3 length is 14 residues. The V and J ends lost 5 bases and 8 bases respectively, with 16 bases between them. Germline V CDR1 and CDR2: SEHNR, FQNEAQ (reference sequence). The CDR3 spells CASSLRTAWDEQFF. The CDR3 nucleotides read TGTGCCAGCAGCCTCCGGACGGCCTGGGATGAGCAGTTCTTC.

The chain joins TRBV10-3 to TRBJ2-7; D possibly corresponds to TRBD1 (5 bases). The CDR3 spans 12 residues. Germline CDR1 is ENHRY and CDR2 is SYGVKD. The germline V and J ends were trimmed by 3 bases and 3 bases, with 6 bases remaining between them. In DNA form, the CDR3 reads TGTGCCATCAGTGAAAGGGGCTACGAGCAGTACTTC. The encoded protein is CAISERGYEQYF.

The J gene is TRBJ1-2, the V gene TRBV7-2; 7 positions match TRBD1. CDR1 and CDR2 from the germline V gene are SGHTA and FQGNSA. This CDR3 contains 13 residues. V was pared by 2 bases and J by 6 bases, with 3 bases of the junction left unmatched. CDR3 nucleotide sequence: TGTGCCAGCAGCTTACGAGGGGGCGATGGCTACACCTTC. Protein sequence: CASSLRGGDGYTF.

V and J are TRBV4-1 and TRBJ2-1; D may be TRBD1 (6 bases). This CDR3 has 13 residues. The V gene lost 0 bases and the J gene lost 12 bases, with 12 bases spanning the gap. Germline CDR1 reads MGHRA; CDR2 reads YSYEKL. The CDR3 reads CASSQDRQGRQFF. DNA of the CDR3: TGCGCCAGCAGCCAAGATAGGCAGGGGAGGCAGTTCTTC.

V is TRBV27 and J is TRBJ1-2; TRBD1 matches at 7 bases. CDR1 is MNHEY and CDR2 is SMNVEV in the germline V gene (reference sequence). J gave up 4 bases and V 6 bases, and 8 bases lay outside the gene matches. The CDR3 loop spans 14 amino acids. CDR3 bases: TGTGCCAGCAGCTTCCGGGACAGCATCTATGGCTACACCTTC. This codes for CASSFRDSIYGYTF.

The chain recombines TRBV29-1 with TRBJ2-1; TRBD1 matches 9 bases. The V gene end was trimmed by 7 bases and the J gene end by 3 bases; junction bases not matched to a gene: 4. Per germline, CDR1 SQVTM and CDR2 ANQGSEA. The CDR3 runs 13 residues. CDR3 bases: TGCAGCGGGGACAGGGTGGGCTACAATGAGCAGTTCTTC. Translation: CSGDRVGYNEQFF.

This chain joins TRBV6-5 and TRBJ2-7, with a tentative D call TRBD1 (6 bases). Trimming pared 6 bases from V and 4 bases from J, leaving 10 bases between. Germline CDR1 is MNHEY and CDR2 is SVGAGI. The CDR3 runs to 12 residues. The CDR3 is CASSIRGYEQYF. DNA of the CDR3: TGTGCCAGCAGCATCAGGGGTTACGAGCAGTACTTC.

The chain couples TRBV5-1 to TRBJ1-1; 10 bases are shared with TRBD1. Germline V lookup: CDR1 SGHRS, CDR2 YFSETQ. The CDR3 runs to 16 residues. Trimming took 0 bases from V and 2 from J; bases not matched to a gene: 4. The CDR3 coding sequence is TGCGCCAGCAGCTTGGAAGGGACAGGGGCAAACACTGAAGCTTTCTTT. The encoded protein is CASSLEGTGANTEAFF.

The chain joins TRBV30 to TRBJ1-4; no clear D gene. From germline, CDR1 is GTSNPN and CDR2 SVGIG (reference sequence). The CDR3 has 14 residues. The ends were cut back, 0 bases at V and 0 bases at J, with 5 bases in the middle. The CDR3 sequence: CAWSVRATNEKLFF. Written as DNA, the CDR3 is TGTGCCTGGAGTGTTCGGGCAACTAATGAAAAACTGTTTTTT.

This sequence joins TRBV7-9 and TRBJ1-4; 8 positions match TRBD1. The CDR3 spans 13 residues. Looked up from germline, CDR1 is SEHNR and CDR2 is FQNEAQ (reference sequence). V was pared by 6 bases and J by 10 bases, with 7 bases of the junction left unmatched. The CDR3 sequence: CASRYRGAGKLFF. The CDR3 DNA reads as TGTGCCAGCAGGTACAGGGGGGCCGGAAAACTGTTTTTT.

This chain connects TRBV30 to TRBJ1-1; TRBD1 might be the D (5 bases). The CDR3 is 13 residues long. Germline V gives CDR1 GTSNPN, CDR2 SVGIG (reference sequence). V dropped 1 base and J dropped 5 bases, with 11 bases sitting between them. This CDR3 reads CAWSGYGGTEAFF. The CDR3 DNA reads TGTGCCTGGAGTGGCTACGGGGGAACTGAAGCTTTCTTT.